Shown below are 4 T cell receptor beta chains from a single sample sequenced in a study of STAT5B mutations in CD4+ large granular lymphocyte leukemia. The method was immunoSEQ multiplex PCR; TCRdb's version includes in-frame clones alone and lacks a portion of them. Among 25,000 to 35,000 clones listed, about four fifths were seen once. Sequencing was performed on CD4+ T cells from blood buffy coats. Every receptor here comes from a human donor in good health.

This clone was found a few times. This chain uses TRBV2 with TRBJ2-7; D is undetermined. V dropped 6 bases and J dropped 2 bases, with 2 bases sitting between them. Germline V CDR1 and CDR2: SNHLY, FYNNEI. CDR3 length: 10 amino acids. CDR3 bases: TGTGCCAGCAGCACCTACGAGCAGTACTTC. This gives the protein CASSTYEQYF.

The rearrangement links TRBV9 to TRBJ2-1; 7 bases fit TRBD2. V shed 6 bases, J shed 0 bases, and the junction held 12 bases outside the gene matches. The V gene's germline CDR1 is SGDLS and CDR2 YYNGEE. This CDR3 is 17 amino acids long. In DNA form, the CDR3 reads TGTGCCAGCACCCCCACCGAGCGGGGTGCCTCCTACAATGAGCAGTTCTTC. Encoded protein: CASTPTERGASYNEQFF.

V and J are TRBV20-1 and TRBJ2-3; D not certain. Germline V gives CDR1 DFQATT, CDR2 SNEGSKA (reference sequence). This CDR3 is 10 amino acids long. The CDR3 DNA follows: TGCAGCACTAGCACAGATACGCAGTATTTT. Residues: CSTSTDTQYF.

This chain links TRBV7-9 with TRBJ2-5; TRBD1 matches at 7 bases. V dropped 5 bases and J dropped 5; count of bases not matched to a gene: 11. CDR3 length equals 15 residues. Germline V gene sequence: CDR1 SEHNR, CDR2 FQNEAQ (reference sequence). This CDR3 reads CASSTYRGGAETQYF. CDR3 coding DNA: TGTGCCAGCAGCACTTACAGGGGTGGTGCGGAGACCCAGTACTTC.